This T cell receptor beta chain was profiled in a study of blood T cell repertoires in COVID-19. The CDR3 covers 16 residues. V was trimmed by 5 bases and J by 6 bases, leaving 19 bases between them. Germline V lookup: CDR1 SGHTA, CDR2 FQGNSA. Sequenced by immunoSEQ multiplex PCR; TCRdb stores in-frame clones only, minus some. The repertoire holds around 250,000 clones, with over 75% as singletons. The material sequenced was peripheral blood. V and J are TRBV7-2 and TRBJ2-2; D is unresolved. This receptor was obtained from a man in his thirties or forties who had recovered from COVID-19. CDR3 sequence (DNA): TGTGCCAGCAGCCTTCGCCGGGTCCCGCCCCCCGGGGAGCTGTTTTTT. Amino acids: CASSLRRVPPPGELFF.